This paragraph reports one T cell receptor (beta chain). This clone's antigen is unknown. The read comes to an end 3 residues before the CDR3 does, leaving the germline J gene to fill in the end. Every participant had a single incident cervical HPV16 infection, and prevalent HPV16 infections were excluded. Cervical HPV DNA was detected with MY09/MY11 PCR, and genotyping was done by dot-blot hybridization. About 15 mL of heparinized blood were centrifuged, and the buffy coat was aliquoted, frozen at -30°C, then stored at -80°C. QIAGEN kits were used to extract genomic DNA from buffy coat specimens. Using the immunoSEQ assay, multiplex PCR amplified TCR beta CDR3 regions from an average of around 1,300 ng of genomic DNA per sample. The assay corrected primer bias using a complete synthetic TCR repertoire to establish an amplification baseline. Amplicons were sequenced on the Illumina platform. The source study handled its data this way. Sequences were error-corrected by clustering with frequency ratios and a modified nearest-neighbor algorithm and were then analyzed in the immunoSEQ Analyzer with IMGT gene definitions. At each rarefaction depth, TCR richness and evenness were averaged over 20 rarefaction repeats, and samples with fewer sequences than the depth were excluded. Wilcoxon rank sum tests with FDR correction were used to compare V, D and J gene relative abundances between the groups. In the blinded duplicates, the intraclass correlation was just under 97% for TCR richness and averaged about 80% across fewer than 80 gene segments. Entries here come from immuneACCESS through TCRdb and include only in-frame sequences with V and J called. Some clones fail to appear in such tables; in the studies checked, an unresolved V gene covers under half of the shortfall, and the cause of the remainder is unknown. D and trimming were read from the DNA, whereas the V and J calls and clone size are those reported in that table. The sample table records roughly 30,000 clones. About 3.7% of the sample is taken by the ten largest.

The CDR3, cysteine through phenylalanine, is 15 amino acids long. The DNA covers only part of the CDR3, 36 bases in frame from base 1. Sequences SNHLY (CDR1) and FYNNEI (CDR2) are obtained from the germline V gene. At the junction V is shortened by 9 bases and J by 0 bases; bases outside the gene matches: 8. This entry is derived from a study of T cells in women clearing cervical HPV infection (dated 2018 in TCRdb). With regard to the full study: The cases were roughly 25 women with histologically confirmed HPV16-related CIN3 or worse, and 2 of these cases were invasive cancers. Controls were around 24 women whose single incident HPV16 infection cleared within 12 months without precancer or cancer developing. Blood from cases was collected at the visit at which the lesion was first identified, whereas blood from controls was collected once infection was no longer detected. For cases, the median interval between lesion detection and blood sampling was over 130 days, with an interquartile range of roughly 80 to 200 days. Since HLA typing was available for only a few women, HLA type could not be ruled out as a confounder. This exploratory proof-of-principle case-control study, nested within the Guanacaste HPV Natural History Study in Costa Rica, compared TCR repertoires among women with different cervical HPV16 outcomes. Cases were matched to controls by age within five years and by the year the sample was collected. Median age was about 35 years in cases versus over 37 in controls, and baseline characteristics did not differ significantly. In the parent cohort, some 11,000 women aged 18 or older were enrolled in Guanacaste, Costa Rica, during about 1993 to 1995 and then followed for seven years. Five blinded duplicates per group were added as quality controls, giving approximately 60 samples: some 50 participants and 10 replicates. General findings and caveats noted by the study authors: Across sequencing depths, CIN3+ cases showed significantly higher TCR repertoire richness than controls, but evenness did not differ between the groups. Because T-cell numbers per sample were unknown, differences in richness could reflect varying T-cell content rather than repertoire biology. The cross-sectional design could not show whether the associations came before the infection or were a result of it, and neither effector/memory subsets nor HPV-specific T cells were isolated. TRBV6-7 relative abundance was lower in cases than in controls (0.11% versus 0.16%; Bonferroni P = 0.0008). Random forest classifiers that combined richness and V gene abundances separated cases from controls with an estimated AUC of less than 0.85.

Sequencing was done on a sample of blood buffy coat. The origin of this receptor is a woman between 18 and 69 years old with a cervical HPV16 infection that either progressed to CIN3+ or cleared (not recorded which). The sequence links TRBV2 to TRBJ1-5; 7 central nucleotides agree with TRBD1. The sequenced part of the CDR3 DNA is TGTGCCAGTATATTGGGACAGCATAGCAATCAGCCC. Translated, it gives CASILGQHSNQP. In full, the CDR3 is CASILGQHSNQPQHF.